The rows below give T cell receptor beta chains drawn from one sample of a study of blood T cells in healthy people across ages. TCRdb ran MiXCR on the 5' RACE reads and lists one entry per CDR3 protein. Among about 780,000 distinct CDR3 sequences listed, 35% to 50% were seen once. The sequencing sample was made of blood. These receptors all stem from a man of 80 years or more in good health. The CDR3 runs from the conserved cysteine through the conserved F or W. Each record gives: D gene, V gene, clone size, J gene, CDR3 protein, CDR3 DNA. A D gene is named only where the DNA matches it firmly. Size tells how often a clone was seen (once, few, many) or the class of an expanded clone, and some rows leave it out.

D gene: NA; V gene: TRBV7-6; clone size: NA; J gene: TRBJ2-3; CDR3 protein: CASSLQQGSETQYF; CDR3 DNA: TGTGCCAGCAGCTTACAACAGGGTTCGGAAACGCAGTATTTT
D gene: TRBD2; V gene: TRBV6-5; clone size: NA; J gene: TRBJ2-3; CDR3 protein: CASSYSRASGGGTDTQYF; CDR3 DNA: TGTGCCAGCAGTTACTCGAGGGCTAGCGGAGGAGGAACAGATACGCAGTATTTT
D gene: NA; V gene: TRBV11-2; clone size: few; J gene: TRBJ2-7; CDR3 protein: CASSLDRRVFDEQYF; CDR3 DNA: TGTGCCAGCAGCTTAGATCGACGGGTTTTTGACGAGCAGTACTTC
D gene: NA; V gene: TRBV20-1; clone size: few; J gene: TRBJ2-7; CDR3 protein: CSARSPTQRSYEQYF; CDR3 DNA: TGCAGTGCTAGATCTCCGACCCAAAGGTCCTACGAGCAGTACTTC
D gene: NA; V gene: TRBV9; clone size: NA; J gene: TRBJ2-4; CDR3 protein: CASSSLTENIQYF; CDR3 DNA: TGTGCCAGCAGCTCGCTGACAGAAAACATTCAGTACTTC
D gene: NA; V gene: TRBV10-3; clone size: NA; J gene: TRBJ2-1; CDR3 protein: CATARDLTYNEQFF; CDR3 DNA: TGTGCCACTGCCCGGGACTTGACATACAATGAGCAGTTCTTC
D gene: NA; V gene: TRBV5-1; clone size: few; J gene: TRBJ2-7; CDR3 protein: CASSLFLSSYEQYF; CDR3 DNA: TGCGCCAGCAGCTTGTTTCTGAGTTCCTACGAGCAGTACTTC
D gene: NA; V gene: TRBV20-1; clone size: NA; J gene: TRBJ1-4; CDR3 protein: CSAGPREQHKLFF; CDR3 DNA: TGCAGTGCTGGACCCAGAGAGCAACACAAACTGTTTTTT
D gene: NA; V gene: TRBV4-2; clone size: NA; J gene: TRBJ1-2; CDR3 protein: CAGSQGGGYGYTF; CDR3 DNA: TGTGCCGGCAGCCAAGGGGGGGGCTATGGCTACACCTTC
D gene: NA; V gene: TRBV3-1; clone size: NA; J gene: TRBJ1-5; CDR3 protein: CASSRGYQPQHF; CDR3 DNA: TGTGCCAGCAGCCGAGGGTATCAGCCCCAGCATTTT
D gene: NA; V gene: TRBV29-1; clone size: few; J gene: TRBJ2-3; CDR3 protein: CSVGVHGGTPTDTQYF; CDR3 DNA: TGCAGCGTTGGTGTCCATGGCGGGACTCCCACAGATACGCAGTATTTT
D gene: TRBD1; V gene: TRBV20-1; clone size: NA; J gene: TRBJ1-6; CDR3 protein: CSAREPGQGIGSPLHF; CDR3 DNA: TGCAGTGCTAGAGAGCCGGGACAGGGGATCGGCTCACCCCTCCACTTT
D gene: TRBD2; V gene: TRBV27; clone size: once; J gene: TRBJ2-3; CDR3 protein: CASSWGLASFTDTQYF; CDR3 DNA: TGTGCCAGCAGTTGGGGACTAGCGAGCTTCACAGATACGCAGTATTTT
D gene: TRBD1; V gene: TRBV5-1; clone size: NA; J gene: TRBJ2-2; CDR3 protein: CASSSVTGKPGELFF; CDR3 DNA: TGCGCCAGCAGCTCAGTGACAGGGAAACCCGGGGAGCTGTTTTTT
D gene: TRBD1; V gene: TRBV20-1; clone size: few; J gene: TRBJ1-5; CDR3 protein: CSARNRGSNQPQHF; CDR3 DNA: TGCAGTGCTAGAAACAGGGGGAGCAATCAGCCCCAGCATTTT
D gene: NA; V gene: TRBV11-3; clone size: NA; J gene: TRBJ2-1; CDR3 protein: CASTLVGGGAVNEQFF; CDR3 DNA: TGTGCCAGCACCTTGGTCGGCGGCGGGGCGGTCAATGAGCAGTTCTTC
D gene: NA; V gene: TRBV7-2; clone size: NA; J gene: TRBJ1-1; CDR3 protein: CASSLTNRVMNTEAFF; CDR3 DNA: TGTGCCAGCAGCTTAACAAATCGGGTCATGAACACTGAAGCTTTCTTT
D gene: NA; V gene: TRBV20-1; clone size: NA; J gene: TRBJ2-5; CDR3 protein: CSARTGAVYQQYF; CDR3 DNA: TGCAGTGCTAGAACCGGGGCCGTCTATCAGCAGTACTTC
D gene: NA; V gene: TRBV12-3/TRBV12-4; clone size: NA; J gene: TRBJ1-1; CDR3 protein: CASRTSGGGTEAFF; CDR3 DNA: TGTGCCAGCAGAACCTCAGGCGGCGGGACTGAAGCTTTCTTT
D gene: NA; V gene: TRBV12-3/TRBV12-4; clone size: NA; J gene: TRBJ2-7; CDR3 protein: CASSLGHQSGEQYF; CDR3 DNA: TGTGCCAGCAGTTTAGGACACCAAAGTGGCGAGCAGTACTTC
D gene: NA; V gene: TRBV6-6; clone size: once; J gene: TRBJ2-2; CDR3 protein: CASSYLAQDTGELFF; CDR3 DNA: TGTGCCAGCAGTTACCTCGCGCAGGACACCGGGGAGCTGTTTTTT
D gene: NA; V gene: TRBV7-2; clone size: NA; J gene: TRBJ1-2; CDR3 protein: CASSLVLGTLDYGYTF; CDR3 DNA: TGTGCCAGCAGCTTAGTTTTAGGGACGCTGGATTATGGCTACACCTTC
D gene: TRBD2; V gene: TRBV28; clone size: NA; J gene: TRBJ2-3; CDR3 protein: CASSPSFWDGSSGRGPDTQYF; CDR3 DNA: TGTGCCAGCAGTCCATCATTCTGGGACGGATCTAGCGGGAGGGGGCCAGATACGCAGTATTTT
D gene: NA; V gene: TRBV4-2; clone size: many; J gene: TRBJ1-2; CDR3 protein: CASSPYGTVSDGYTF; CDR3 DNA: TGTGCCAGCAGCCCCTACGGGACGGTCTCGGATGGCTACACCTTC
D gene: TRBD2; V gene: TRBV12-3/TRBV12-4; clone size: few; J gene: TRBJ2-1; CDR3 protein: CASSQAGVNEQFF; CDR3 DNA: TGTGCCAGCAGCCAAGCGGGAGTAAATGAGCAGTTCTTC
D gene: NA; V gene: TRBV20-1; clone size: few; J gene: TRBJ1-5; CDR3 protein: CSARGNSNQPQHF; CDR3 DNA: TGCAGTGCTAGGGGAAATAGCAATCAGCCCCAGCATTTT
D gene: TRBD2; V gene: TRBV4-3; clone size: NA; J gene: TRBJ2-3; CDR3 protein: CASSPGTSGREDTQYF; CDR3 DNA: TGCGCCAGCAGCCCGGGCACTAGCGGGAGAGAGGATACGCAGTATTTT
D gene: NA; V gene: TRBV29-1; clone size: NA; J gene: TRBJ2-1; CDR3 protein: CSSRGRVDGEQFF; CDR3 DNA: TGCAGCTCACGAGGCAGGGTGGATGGTGAGCAGTTCTTC
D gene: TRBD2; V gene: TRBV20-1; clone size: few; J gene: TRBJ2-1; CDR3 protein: CSARVSLAGENEQFF; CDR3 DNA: TGCAGTGCTAGAGTCTCGCTAGCGGGAGAGAATGAGCAGTTCTTC
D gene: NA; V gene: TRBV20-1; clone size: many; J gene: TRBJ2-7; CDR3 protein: CSAPLTFSSYEQYF; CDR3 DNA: TGCAGTGCTCCCTTGACCTTTAGCTCCTACGAGCAGTACTTC
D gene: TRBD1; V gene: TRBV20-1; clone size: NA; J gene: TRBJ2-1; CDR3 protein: CSAGQSSYNEQFF; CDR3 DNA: TGCAGTGCGGGACAGAGCTCCTACAATGAGCAGTTCTTC
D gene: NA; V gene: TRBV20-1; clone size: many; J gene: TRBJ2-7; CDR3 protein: CSARIPQNYEQYF; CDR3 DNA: TGCAGTGCTAGAATCCCACAAAACTACGAGCAGTACTTC
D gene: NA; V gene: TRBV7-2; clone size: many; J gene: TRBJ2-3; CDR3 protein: CASSQNIYSTDTQYF; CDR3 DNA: TGTGCCAGCAGCCAAAACATTTACAGCACAGATACGCAGTATTTT
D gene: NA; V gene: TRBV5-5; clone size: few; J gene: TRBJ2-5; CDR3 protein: CASSRTLATETQYF; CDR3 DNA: TGTGCCAGCAGCCGGACCCTAGCGACGGAGACCCAGTACTTC
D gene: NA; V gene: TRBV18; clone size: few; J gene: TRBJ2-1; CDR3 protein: CASSPPNGDEQFF; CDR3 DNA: TGTGCCAGCTCACCACCGAACGGCGATGAGCAGTTCTTC